This note documents a single T cell receptor (beta chain) sequence. Its antigen is not identified. Some clones are missing from TCRdb's copy, which holds only in-frame ones; the method was immunoSEQ multiplex PCR. Of some 100,000 clones listed, roughly nine tenths were seen once; the top ten hold around 17%. This record comes from a study of T cell responses to AZD1222 COVID-19 vaccine. Overall study results and limits: Donors were chiefly white British, with a greater number of females, and clonal diversity was perhaps underestimated.

The germline gives CDR1 SGHKS, CDR2 YYEKEE (reference sequence). The CDR3 runs 12 residues. V dropped 4 bases and J dropped 6 bases, with 11 bases sitting between them. The clonotype originates from an adult in good health. The input for sequencing was peripheral blood, taken on day 0 of AZD1222 vaccination. V is TRBV5-5 and J is TRBJ2-7; D is undetermined. As DNA, the CDR3 is TGTGCCAGCAGCACACGGACCGGCGAGCAGTACTTC. Amino acid sequence: CASSTRTGEQYF.